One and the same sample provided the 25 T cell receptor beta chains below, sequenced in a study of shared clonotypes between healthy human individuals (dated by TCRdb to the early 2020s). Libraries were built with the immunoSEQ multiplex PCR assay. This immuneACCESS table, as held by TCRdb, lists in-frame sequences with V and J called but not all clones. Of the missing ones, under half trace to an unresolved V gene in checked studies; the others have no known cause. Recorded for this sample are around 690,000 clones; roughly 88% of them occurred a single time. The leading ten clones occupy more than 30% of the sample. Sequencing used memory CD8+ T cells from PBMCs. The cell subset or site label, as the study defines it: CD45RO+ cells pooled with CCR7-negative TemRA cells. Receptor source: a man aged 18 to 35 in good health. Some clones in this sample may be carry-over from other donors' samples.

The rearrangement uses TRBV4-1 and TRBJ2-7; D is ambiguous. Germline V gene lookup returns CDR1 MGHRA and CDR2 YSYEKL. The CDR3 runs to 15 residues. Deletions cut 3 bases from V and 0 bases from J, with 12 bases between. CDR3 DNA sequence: TGCGCCAGCAGCCACCCCGGCCGTGGCTCCTACGAGCAGTACTTC. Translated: CASSHPGRGSYEQYF.

The CDR3 coding sequence is TGTGCCAGCAGTAGAGGACTGAAACCTTACAATGAGCAGTTCTTC. Its translation: CASSRGLKPYNEQFF. The chain combines TRBV21-1 with TRBJ2-1; TRBD2 is the table's D call, not checked against the DNA. TRBV21-1 is shown as a pseudogene. The CDR3 totals 15 residues.

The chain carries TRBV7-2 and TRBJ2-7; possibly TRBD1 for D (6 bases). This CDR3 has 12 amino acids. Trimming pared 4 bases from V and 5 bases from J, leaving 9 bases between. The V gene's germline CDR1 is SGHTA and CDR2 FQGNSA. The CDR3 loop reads CASSWGRDEQYF. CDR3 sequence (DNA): TGTGCCAGCAGCTGGGGGCGCGACGAGCAGTACTTC.

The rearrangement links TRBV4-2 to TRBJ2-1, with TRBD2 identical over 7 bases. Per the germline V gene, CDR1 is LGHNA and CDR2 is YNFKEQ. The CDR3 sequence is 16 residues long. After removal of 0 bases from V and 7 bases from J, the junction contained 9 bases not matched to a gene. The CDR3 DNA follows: TGTGCCAGCAGCCAAGAAGGTGGGGACTATGGTAATGAGCAGTTCTTC. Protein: CASSQEGGDYGNEQFF.

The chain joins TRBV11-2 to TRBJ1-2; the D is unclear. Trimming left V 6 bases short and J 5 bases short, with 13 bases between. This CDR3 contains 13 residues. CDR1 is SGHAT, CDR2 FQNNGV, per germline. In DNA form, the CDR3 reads TGTGCCAGCAGTCATGCCCCGATTTATGGCTACACCTTC. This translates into CASSHAPIYGYTF.

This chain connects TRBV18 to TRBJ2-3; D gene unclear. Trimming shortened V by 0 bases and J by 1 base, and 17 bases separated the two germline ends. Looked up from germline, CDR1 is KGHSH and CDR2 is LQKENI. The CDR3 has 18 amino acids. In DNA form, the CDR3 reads TGTGCCAGCTCACCACCTTTTATTGGAGCAACGGGCACAGATACGCAGTATTTT. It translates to CASSPPFIGATGTDTQYF.

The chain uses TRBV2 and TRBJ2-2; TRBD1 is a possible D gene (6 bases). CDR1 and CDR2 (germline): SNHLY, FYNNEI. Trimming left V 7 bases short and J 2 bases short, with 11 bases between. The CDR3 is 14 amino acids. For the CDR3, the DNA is TGTGCCAGCACCGAGGACAGAAACACCGGGGAGCTGTTTTTT. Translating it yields CASTEDRNTGELFF.

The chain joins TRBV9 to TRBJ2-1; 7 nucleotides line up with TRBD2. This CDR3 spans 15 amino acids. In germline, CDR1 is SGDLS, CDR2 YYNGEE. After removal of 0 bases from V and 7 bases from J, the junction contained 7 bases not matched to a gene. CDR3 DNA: TGTGCCAGCAGCGTAGTTAGCGGGCCTGGGAATGAGCAGTTCTTC. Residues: CASSVVSGPGNEQFF.

The CDR3 region is CASSVGSGGGDEQYF. For the CDR3, the DNA is TGTGCCAGCAGCGTAGGGTCGGGGGGCGGCGACGAGCAGTACTTC. V and J are TRBV9 and TRBJ2-7; D may be TRBD2 (7 bases). CDR1 is SGDLS, CDR2 YYNGEE, per germline. This CDR3 region has 15 residues. V dropped 0 bases and J dropped 5 bases, with 15 bases sitting between them.

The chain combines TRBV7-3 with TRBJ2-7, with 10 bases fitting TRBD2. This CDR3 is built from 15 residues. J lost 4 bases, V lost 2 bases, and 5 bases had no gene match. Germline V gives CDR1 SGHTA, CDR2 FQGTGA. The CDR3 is CASSLASGGGYEQYF. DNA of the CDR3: TGTGCCAGCAGCTTAGCTAGCGGGGGAGGGTACGAGCAGTACTTC.

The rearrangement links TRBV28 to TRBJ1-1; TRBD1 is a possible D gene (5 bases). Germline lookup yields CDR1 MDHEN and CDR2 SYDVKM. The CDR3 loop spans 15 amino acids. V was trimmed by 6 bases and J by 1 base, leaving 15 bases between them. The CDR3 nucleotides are TGTGCCAGCAGCCCCCTCTGGGGGGAGAACACTGAAGCTTTCTTT. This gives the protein CASSPLWGENTEAFF.

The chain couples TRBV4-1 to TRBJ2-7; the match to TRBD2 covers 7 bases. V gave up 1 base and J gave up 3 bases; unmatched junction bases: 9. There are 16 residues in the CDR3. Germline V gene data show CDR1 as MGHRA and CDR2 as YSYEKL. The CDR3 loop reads CASSQGSAGRGYEQYF. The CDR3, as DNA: TGCGCCAGCAGCCAAGGTTCAGCGGGAAGGGGCTACGAGCAGTACTTC.

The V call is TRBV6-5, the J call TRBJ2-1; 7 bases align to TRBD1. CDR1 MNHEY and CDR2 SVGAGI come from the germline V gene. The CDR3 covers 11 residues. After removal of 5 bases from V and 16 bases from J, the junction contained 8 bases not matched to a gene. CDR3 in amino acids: CASSTTGTAFF. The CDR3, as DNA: TGTGCCAGCAGTACAACCGGGACAGCTTTCTTC.

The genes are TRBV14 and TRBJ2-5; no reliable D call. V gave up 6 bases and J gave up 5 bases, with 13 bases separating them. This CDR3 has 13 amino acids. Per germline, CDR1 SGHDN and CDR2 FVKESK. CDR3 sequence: CASRSGLGETQYF. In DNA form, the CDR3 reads TGTGCCAGCAGATCGGGTCTTGGGGAGACCCAGTACTTC. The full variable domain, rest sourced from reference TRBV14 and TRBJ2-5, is EAGVTQFPSHSVIEKGQTVTLRCDPISGHDNLYWYRRVMGKEIKFLLHFVKESKQDESGMPNNRFLAERTGGTYSTLKVQPAELEDSGVYFCASRSGLGETQYFGPGTRLLVL.

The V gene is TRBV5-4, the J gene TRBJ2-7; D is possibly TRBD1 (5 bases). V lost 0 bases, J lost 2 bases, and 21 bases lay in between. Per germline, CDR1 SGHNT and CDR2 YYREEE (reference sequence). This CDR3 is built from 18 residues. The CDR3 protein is CASSLAIVFGQGPYEQYF. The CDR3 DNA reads TGTGCCAGCAGCTTGGCCATTGTTTTCGGACAAGGGCCCTACGAGCAGTACTTC.

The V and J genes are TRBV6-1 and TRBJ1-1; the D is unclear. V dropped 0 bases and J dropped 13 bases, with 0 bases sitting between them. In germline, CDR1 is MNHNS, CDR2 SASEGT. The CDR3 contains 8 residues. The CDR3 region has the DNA TGTGCCAGCAGTGAAGCTTTCTTT. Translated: CASSEAFF.

The CDR3 protein is CASSDSGGRLSYNEQFF. The DNA for the CDR3 is TGTGCCAGCAGCGATAGCGGGGGACGATTATCCTACAATGAGCAGTTCTTC. The gene calls are TRBV7-3 and TRBJ2-1; 9 positions match TRBD2. With 5 bases clipped from V and 1 base from J, the junction kept 9 bases outside the gene matches. The CDR3 length is 17 residues. Germline CDR1 and CDR2: SGHTA and FQGTGA.

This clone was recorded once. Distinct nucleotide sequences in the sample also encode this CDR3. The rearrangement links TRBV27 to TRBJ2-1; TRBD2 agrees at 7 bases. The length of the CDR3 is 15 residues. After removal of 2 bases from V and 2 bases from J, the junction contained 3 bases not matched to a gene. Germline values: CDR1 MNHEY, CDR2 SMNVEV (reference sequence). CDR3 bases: TGTGCCAGCAGTTTAATGGGAGGGCCCTACAATGAGCAGTTCTTC. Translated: CASSLMGGPYNEQFF.

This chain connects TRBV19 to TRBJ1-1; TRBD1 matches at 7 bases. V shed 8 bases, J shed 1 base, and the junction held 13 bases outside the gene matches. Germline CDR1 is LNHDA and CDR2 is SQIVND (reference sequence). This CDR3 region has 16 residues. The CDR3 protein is CASSYIRDRPNTEAFF. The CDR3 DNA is TGTGCCAGTTCTTACATCCGGGACAGACCGAACACTGAAGCTTTCTTT.

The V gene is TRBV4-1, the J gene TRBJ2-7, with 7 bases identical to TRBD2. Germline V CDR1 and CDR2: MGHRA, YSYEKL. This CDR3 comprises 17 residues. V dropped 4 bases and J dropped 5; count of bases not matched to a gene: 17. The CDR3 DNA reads TGCGCCAGCAGCCCCCGTCTGGCTAGCGGATTTCTCCACGAGCAGTACTTC. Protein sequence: CASSPRLASGFLHEQYF.

The CDR3 spells CASRREDRHTDTQYF. CDR3 in DNA: TGTGCCAGCAGACGAGAGGACAGGCACACAGATACGCAGTATTTT. V gene TRBV28 combines with J gene TRBJ2-3, with 7 bases aligning to TRBD1. Germline loops: CDR1 MDHEN, CDR2 SYDVKM. The junction had 8 bases not matched to a gene; V was cut back by 6 bases and J by 2 bases. There are 15 residues in the CDR3. Full variable domain (rest looked up from reference TRBV28 and TRBJ2-3): DVKVTQSSRYLVKRTGEKVFLECVQDMDHENMFWYRQDPGLGLRLIYFSYDVKMKEKGDIPEGYSVSREKKERFSLILESASTNQTSMYLCASRREDRHTDTQYFGPGTRLTVL.

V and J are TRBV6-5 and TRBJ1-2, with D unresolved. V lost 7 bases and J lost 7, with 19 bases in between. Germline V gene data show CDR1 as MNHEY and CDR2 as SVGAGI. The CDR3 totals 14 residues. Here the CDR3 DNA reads TGTGCCAGCATTGGGTTACCCCGAGAAGGTGGCTACACCTTC. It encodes CASIGLPREGGYTF.

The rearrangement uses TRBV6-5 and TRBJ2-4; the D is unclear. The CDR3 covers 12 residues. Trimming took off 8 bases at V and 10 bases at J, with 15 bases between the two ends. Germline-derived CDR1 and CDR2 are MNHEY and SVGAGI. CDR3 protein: CASGVREGIQYF. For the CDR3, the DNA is TGTGCCAGCGGGGTAAGGGAAGGGATTCAGTACTTC.

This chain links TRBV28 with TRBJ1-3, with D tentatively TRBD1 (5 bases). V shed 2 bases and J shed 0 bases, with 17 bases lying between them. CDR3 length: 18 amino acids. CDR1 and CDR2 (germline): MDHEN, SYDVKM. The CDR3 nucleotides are TGTGCCAGCAGTTTACGTTTAGGCAGGGCCATCTCTGGAAACACCATATATTTT. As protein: CASSLRLGRAISGNTIYF.

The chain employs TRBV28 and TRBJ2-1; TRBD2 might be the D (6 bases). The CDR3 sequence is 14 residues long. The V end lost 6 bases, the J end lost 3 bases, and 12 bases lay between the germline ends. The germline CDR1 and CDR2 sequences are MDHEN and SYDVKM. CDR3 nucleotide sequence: TGTGCCAGCAGCAAGTTCGGGAGCTACAATGAGCAGTTCTTC. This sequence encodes CASSKFGSYNEQFF.